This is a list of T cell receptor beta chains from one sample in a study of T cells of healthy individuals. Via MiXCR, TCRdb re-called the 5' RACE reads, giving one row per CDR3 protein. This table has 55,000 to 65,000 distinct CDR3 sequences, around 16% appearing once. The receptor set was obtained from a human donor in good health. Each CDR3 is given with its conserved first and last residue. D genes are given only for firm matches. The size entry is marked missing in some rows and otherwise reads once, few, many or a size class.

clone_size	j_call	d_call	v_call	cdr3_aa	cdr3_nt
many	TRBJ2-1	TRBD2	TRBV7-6	CASSLASGNYNEQFF	TGTGCCAGCAGCTTAGCGAGCGGGAACTACAATGAGCAGTTCTTC
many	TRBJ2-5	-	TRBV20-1	CSARGGGPQETQYF	TGCAGTGCTAGAGGGGGGGGCCCCCAAGAGACCCAGTACTTC
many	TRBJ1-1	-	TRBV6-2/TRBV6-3	CASSYGHLGTEAFF	TGTGCCAGCAGTTACGGGCATCTTGGCACTGAAGCTTTCTTT
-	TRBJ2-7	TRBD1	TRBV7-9	CVSSLEGQSEQYF	TGTGTCAGCAGCTTAGAGGGACAGTCCGAGCAGTACTTC
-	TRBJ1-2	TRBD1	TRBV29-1	CSVEQGAGGYTF	TGCAGCGTGGAACAGGGGGCTGGTGGCTACACCTTC
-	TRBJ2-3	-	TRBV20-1	CSAHTGSTDTQYF	TGCAGTGCCCATACGGGGAGCACAGATACGCAGTATTTT
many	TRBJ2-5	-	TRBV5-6	CASSLGTGTQYF	TGTGCCAGCAGCTTGGGTACAGGGACCCAGTACTTC
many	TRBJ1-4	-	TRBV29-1	CSVERDEKLFF	TGCAGCGTTGAGAGAGATGAAAAACTGTTTTTT
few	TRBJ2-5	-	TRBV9	CASSVEGTPGETQYF	TGTGCCAGCAGCGTAGAGGGGACACCGGGGGAGACCCAGTACTTC
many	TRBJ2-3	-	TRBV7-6	CASSLVRVPSDTQYF	TGTGCCAGCAGCTTAGTACGGGTTCCCTCTGATACGCAGTATTTT
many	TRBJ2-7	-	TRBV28	CASSRSPSEYEQYF	TGTGCCAGCAGCCGTTCCCCTAGCGAGTACGAGCAGTACTTC
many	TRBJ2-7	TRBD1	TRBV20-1	CSARDVLGAGGSYEQYF	TGCAGTGCTAGAGACGTTTTAGGGGCAGGGGGCTCCTACGAGCAGTACTTC
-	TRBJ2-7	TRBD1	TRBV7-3	CASSLGQGREQYF	TGTGCCAGCAGCCTTGGACAGGGCAGGGAGCAGTACTTC
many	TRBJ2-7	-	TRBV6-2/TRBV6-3	CASSYGQAHEQYF	TGTGCCAGCAGTTACGGCCAGGCCCACGAGCAGTACTTC
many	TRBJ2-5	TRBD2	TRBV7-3	CASSRLGLAGKETQYF	TGTGCCAGCAGCCGACTAGGACTAGCGGGGAAAGAGACCCAGTACTTC
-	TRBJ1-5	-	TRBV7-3	CVSSRGTGGNQPQHF	TGTGTCAGCAGCCGGGGGACGGGGGGGAATCAGCCCCAGCATTTT
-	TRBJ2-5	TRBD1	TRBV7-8	CASSPIRAGTGQETQYF	TGTGCCAGCAGCCCCATCCGTGCCGGGACAGGACAAGAGACCCAGTACTTC
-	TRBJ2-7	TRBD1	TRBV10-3	CAISGMGQAHSYEQYF	TGTGCCATCAGTGGGATGGGACAGGCCCACTCCTACGAGCAGTACTTC
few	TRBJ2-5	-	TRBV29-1	CSVIRRGTQETQYF	TGCAGCGTCATTCGCCGGGGTACCCAAGAGACCCAGTACTTC
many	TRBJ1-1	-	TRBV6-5	CASSYSGGRAEAFF	TGTGCCAGCAGTTACTCCGGGGGGAGGGCTGAAGCTTTCTTT
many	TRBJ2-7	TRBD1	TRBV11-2	CASSLAGQGNYEQYF	TGTGCCAGCAGCTTAGCGGGACAGGGTAACTACGAGCAGTACTTC
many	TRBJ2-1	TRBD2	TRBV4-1	CASRGLATMSSYNEQFF	TGCGCCAGCAGAGGACTAGCGACAATGAGCTCCTACAATGAGCAGTTCTTC
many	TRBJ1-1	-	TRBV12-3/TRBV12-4	CTSTPDGEGYTEAFF	TGTACCAGCACCCCTGATGGGGAAGGCTACACTGAAGCTTTCTTT
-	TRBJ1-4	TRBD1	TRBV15	CATSRDRGNEKLFF	TGTGCCACCAGCAGGGACAGGGGGAATGAAAAACTGTTTTTT
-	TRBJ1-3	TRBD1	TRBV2	CASRDRGGGNTIYF	TGTGCCAGCAGAGACAGGGGTGGAGGAAACACCATATATTTT
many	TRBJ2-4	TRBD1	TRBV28	CASTETGGALGIQYF	TGTGCCAGCACTGAGACAGGGGGCGCGTTGGGCATTCAGTACTTC
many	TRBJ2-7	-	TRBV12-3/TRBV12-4	CASSPQRPYEQYF	TGTGCCAGCAGTCCCCAGAGACCATACGAGCAGTACTTC
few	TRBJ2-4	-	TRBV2	CASSEGENIQYF	TGTGCCAGCAGTGAAGGCGAAAACATTCAGTACTTC
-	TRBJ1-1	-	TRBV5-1	CASRLSGRAAEAFF	TGTGCCAGCAGGCTCTCTGGCAGGGCCGCTGAAGCTTTCTTT
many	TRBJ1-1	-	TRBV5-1	CASIPMEGPRTEAFF	TGCGCCAGCATCCCTATGGAGGGGCCAAGGACTGAAGCTTTCTTT
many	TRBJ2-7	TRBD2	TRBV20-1	CSAREVAGGQVPHEQYF	TGCAGTGCTAGAGAAGTAGCGGGGGGGCAAGTTCCCCACGAGCAGTACTTC
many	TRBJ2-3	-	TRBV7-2	CASSLRASGTDTQYF	TGTGCCAGCAGCTTAAGGGCTAGCGGCACAGATACGCAGTATTTT
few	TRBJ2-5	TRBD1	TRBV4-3	CASGLNRGKTQYF	TGCGCCAGCGGATTGAACAGGGGCAAGACCCAGTACTTC
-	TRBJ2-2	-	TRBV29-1	CSVGSGSGGELFF	TGCAGCGTTGGGTCCGGATCGGGCGGGGAGCTGTTTTTT
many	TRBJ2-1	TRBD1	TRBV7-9	CASSLAGGTVNEQFF	TGTGCCAGCAGCTTAGCGGGTGGGACAGTTAATGAGCAGTTCTTC
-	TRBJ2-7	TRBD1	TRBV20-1	CSAHGTGYEQYF	TGCAGTGCCCATGGGACAGGCTACGAGCAGTACTTC
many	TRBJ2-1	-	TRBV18	CASSPYQDGHNEQFF	TGTGCCAGCTCACCATACCAGGACGGACACAATGAGCAGTTCTTC
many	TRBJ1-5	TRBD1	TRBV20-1	CSARTPGGAGQPQHF	TGCAGTGCTAGAACCCCAGGGGGCGCGGGACAGCCCCAGCATTTT
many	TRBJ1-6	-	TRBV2	CASSESSGETPLHF	TGTGCCAGCAGTGAAAGCTCAGGAGAGACACCCCTCCACTTT
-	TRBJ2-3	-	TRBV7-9	CASSIGTDTQYF	TGTGCCAGCAGCATCGGTACAGATACGCAGTATTTT
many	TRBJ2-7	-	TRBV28	CASSGQDIGEQYF	TGTGCCAGCAGTGGCCAGGACATCGGCGAGCAGTACTTC
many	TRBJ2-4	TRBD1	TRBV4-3	CASSQVGQGENIQYF	TGCGCCAGCAGCCAAGTTGGCCAGGGGGAAAACATTCAGTACTTC
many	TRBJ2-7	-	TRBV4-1	CASSQDKGGYEQYF	TGCGCCAGCAGCCAAGACAAGGGAGGCTACGAGCAGTACTTC
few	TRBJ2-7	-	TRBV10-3	CAISDDRIAYEQYF	TGTGCCATCAGTGATGACAGGATCGCCTACGAGCAGTACTTC
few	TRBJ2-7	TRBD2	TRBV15	CATSRDSGRVPRNEQYF	TGTGCCACCAGCAGAGATAGTGGGAGGGTCCCACGGAACGAGCAGTACTTC
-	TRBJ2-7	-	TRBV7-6	CASSSTGTRDYEQYF	TGTGCCAGCAGCTCGACAGGGACTAGAGACTACGAGCAGTACTTC
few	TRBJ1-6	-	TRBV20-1	CSARDRSQGRDSPLHF	TGCAGTGCTAGAGACCGGTCACAGGGAAGGGATTCACCCCTCCACTTT
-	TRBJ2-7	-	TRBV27	CASSLYPGYEQYF	TGTGCCAGCAGTTTATATCCGGGGTACGAGCAGTACTTC
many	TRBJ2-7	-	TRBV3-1	CASSHSYEQYF	TGTGCCAGCAGCCATTCTTACGAGCAGTACTTC
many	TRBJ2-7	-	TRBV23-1	CASSQGSPYEQYF	TGCGCCAGCAGTCAAGGCAGCCCGTACGAGCAGTACTTC
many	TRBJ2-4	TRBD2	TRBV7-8	CASSLARASGVSENIQYF	TGTGCCAGCAGCTTAGCCAGGGCTAGCGGGGTATCCGAAAACATTCAGTACTTC
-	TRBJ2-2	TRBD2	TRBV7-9	CASSPGTSGTRTGELFF	TGTGCCAGCAGCCCCGGGACTAGCGGGACTCGCACCGGGGAGCTGTTTTTT
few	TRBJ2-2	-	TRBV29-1	CSVEDLWTGELFF	TGCAGCGTTGAAGATCTGTGGACCGGGGAGCTGTTTTTT
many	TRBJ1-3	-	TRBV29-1	CSVAPSSGNTIYF	TGCAGCGTTGCCCCGAGCTCTGGAAACACCATATATTTT
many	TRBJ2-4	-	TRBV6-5	CASSYSITSLAKNIQYF	TGTGCCAGCAGTTACTCGATTACCTCTCTAGCCAAAAACATTCAGTACTTC